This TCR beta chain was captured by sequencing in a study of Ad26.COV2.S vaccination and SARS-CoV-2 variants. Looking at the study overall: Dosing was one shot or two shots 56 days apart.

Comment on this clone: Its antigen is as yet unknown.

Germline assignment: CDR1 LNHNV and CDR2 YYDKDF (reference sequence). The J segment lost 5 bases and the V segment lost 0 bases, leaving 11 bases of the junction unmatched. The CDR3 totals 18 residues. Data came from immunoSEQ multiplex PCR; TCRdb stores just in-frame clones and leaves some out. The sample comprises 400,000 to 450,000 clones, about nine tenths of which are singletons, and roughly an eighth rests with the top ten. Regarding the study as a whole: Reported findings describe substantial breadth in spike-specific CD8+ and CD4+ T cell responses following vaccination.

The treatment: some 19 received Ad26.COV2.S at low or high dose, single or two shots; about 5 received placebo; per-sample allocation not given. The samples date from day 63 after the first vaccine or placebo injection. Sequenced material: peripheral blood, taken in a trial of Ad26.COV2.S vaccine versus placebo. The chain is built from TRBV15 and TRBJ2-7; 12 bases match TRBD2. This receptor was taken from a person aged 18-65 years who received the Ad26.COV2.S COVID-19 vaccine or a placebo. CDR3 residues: CATSRDLASGRAGDEQYF. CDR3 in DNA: TGTGCCACCAGCAGAGATCTGGCTAGCGGGAGGGCCGGCGACGAGCAGTACTTC.